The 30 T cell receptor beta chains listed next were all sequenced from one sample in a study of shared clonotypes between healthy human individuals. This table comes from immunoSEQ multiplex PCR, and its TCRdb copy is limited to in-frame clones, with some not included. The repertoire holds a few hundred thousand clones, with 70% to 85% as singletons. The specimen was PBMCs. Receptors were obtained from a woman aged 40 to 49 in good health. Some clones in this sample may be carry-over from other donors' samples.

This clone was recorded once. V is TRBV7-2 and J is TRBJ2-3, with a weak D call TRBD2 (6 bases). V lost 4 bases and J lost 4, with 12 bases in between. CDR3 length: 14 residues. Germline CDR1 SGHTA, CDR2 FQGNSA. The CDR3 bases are TGTGCCAGCAGCTCCCGGGGGTATTCAGATACGCAGTATTTT. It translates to CASSSRGYSDTQYF.

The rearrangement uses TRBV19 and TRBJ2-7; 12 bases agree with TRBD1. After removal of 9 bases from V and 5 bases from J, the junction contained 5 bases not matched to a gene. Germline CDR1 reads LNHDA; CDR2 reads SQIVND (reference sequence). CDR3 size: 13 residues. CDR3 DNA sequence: TGTGCCAGCGGGACAGGGGGCAACAACGAGCAGTACTTC. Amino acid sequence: CASGTGGNNEQYF.

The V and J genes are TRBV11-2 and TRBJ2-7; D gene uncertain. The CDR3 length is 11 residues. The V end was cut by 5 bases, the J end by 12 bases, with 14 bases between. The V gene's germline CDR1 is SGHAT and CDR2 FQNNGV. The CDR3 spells CASSTVGPGYF. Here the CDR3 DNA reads TGTGCCAGCAGCACAGTCGGCCCAGGGTACTTC.

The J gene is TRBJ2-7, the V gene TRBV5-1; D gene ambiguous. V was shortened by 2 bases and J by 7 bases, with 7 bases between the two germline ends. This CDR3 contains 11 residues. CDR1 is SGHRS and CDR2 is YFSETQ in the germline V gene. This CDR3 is CASSFQEEQYF. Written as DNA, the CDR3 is TGCGCCAGCAGCTTCCAGGAGGAGCAGTACTTC.

This CDR3 reads CASSYLSGASYEQYF. DNA for the CDR3: TGTGCCAGCAGTTACCTTAGCGGGGCGTCCTACGAGCAGTACTTC. V is TRBV6-6 and J is TRBJ2-7; 8 bases are a match to TRBD2. The CDR3 runs 15 residues. The V and J ends lost 2 bases and 1 base, in that order; junction bases with no gene match: 4. Germline CDR1 reads MNHNY; CDR2 reads SVGAGI (reference sequence).

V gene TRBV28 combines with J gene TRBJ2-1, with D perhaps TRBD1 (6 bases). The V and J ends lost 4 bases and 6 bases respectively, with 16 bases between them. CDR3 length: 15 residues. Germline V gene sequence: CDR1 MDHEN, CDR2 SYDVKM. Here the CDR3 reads CASSSDRPRPNEQFF. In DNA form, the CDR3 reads TGTGCCAGCAGTTCAGACAGGCCCAGGCCCAATGAGCAGTTCTTC.

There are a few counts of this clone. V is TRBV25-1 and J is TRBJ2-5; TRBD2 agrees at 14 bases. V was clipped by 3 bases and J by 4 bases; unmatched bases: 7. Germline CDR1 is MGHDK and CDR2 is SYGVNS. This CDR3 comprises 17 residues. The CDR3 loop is CASSEGLAGVGGETQYF. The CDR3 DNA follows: TGTGCCAGCAGTGAGGGACTAGCGGGAGTAGGTGGAGAGACCCAGTACTTC.

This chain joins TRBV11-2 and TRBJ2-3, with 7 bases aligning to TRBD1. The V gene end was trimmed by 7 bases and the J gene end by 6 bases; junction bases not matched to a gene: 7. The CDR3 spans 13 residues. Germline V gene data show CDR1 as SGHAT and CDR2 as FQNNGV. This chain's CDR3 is CASKGARSDTQYF. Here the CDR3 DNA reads TGTGCCAGCAAGGGGGCCAGGTCGGATACGCAGTATTTT.

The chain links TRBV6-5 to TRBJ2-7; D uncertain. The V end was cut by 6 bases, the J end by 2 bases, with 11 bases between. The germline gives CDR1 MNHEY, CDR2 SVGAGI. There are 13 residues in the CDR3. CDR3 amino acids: CASRAPPTYEQYF. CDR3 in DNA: TGTGCCAGCAGGGCCCCCCCGACCTACGAGCAGTACTTC.

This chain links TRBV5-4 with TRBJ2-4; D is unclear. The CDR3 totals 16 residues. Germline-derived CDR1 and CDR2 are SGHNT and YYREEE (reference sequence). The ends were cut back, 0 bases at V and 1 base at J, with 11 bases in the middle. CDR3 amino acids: CASSLDGGSAKNIQYF. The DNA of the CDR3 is TGTGCCAGCAGCTTGGACGGCGGATCCGCCAAAAACATTCAGTACTTC.

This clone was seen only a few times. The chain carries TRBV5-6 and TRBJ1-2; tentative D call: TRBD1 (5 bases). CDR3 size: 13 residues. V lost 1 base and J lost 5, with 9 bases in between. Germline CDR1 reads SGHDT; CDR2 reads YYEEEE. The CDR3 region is CASSLWQGYGYTF. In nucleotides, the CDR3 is TGTGCCAGCAGCTTGTGGCAGGGATATGGCTACACCTTC.

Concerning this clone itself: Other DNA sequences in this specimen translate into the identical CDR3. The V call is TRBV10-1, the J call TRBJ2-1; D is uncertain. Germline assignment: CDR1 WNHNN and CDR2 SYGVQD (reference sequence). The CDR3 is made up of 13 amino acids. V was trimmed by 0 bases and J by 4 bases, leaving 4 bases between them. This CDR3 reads CASSESLYNEQFF. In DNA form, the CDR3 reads TGCGCCAGCAGTGAGTCTCTGTACAATGAGCAGTTCTTC.

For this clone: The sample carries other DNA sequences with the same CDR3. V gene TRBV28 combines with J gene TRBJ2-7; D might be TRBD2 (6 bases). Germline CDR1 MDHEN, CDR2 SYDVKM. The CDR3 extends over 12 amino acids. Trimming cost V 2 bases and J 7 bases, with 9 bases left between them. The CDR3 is CASSLTGREQYF. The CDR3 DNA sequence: TGTGCCAGCAGTTTAACGGGGAGGGAGCAGTACTTC. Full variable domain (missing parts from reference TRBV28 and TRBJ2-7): DVKVTQSSRYLVKRTGEKVFLECVQDMDHENMFWYRQDPGLGLRLIYFSYDVKMKEKGDIPEGYSVSREKKERFSLILESASTNQTSMYLCASSLTGREQYFGPGTRLTVT.

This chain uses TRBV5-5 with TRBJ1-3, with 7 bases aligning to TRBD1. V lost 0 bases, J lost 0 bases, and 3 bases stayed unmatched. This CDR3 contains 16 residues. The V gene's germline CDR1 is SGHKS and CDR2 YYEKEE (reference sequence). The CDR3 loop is CASSLVRDSSGNTIYF. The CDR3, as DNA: TGTGCCAGCAGCTTGGTTAGGGACAGCTCTGGAAACACCATATATTTT.

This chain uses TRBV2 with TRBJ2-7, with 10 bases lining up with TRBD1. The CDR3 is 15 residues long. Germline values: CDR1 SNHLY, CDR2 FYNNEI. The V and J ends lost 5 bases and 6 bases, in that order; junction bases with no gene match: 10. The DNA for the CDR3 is TGTGCCAGCAGTTCCCCGAGACAGGGGGCGCGCGAGCAGTACTTC. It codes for CASSSPRQGAREQYF.

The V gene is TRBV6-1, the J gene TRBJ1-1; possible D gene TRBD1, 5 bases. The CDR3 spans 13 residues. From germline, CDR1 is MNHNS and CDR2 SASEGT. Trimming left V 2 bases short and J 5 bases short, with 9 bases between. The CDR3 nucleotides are TGTGCCAGCAGTGAACTAGGGGATACTGAAGCTTTCTTT. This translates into CASSELGDTEAFF.

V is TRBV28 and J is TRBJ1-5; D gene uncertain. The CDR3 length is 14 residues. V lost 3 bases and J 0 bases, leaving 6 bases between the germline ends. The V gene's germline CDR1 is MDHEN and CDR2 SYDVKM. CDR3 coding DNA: TGTGCCAGCAGTTTGGGGTTTAGCAATCAGCCCCAGCATTTT. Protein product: CASSLGFSNQPQHF.

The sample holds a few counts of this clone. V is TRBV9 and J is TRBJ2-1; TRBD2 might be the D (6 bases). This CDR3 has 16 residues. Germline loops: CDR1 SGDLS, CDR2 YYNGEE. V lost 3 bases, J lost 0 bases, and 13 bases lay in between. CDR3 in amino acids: CASSATTSSSYNEQFF. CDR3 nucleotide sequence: TGTGCCAGCAGCGCCACAACTAGCAGCTCCTACAATGAGCAGTTCTTC.

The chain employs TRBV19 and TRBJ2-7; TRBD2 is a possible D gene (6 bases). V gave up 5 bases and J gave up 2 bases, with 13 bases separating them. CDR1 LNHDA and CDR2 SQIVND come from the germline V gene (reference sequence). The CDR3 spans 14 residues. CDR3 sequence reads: CASSVVGGAYEQYF. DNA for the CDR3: TGTGCCAGTAGTGTCGTCGGGGGTGCCTACGAGCAGTACTTC.

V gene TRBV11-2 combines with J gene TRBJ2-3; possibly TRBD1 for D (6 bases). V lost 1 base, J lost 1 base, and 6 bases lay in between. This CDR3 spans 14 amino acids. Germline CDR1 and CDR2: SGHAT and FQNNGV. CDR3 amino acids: CASSLGQGTDTQYF. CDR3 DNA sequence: TGTGCCAGCAGCTTAGGACAGGGCACAGATACGCAGTATTTT.

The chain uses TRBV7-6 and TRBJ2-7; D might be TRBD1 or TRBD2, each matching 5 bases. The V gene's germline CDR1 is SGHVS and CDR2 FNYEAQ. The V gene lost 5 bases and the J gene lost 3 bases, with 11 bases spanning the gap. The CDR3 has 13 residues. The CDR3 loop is CASSTGTYYEQYF. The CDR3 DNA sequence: TGTGCCAGCAGCACCGGGACCTACTACGAGCAGTACTTC.

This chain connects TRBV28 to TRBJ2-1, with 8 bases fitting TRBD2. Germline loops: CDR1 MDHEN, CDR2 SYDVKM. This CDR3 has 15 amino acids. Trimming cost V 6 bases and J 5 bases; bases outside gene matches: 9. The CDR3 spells CASRSGRVDHNEQFF. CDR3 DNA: TGTGCCAGCAGATCCGGGAGGGTGGATCACAATGAGCAGTTCTTC.

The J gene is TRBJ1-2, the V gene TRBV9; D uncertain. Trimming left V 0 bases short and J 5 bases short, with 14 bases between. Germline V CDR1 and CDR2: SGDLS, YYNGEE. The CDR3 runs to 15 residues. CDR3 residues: CASSVVAGVGYGYTF. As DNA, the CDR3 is TGTGCCAGCAGCGTAGTGGCGGGAGTGGGTTATGGCTACACCTTC.

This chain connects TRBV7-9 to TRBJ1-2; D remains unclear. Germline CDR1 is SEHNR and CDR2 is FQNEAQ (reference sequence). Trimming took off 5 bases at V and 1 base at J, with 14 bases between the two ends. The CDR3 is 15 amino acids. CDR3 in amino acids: CASSVGEPFNYGYTF. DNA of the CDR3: TGTGCCAGCAGCGTAGGAGAGCCGTTTAACTATGGCTACACCTTC.

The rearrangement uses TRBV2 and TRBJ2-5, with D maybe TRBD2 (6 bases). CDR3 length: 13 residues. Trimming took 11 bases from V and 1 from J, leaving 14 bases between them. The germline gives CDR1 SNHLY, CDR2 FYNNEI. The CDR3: CASTPGSQETQYF. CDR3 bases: TGTGCCTCTACCCCCGGGAGCCAAGAGACCCAGTACTTC. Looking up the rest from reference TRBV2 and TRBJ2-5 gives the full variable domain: EPEVTQTPSHQVTQMGQEVILRCVPISNHLYFYWYRQILGQKVEFLVSFYNNEISEKSEIFDDQFSVERPDGSNFTLKIRSTKLEDSAMYFCASTPGSQETQYFGPGTRLLVL.

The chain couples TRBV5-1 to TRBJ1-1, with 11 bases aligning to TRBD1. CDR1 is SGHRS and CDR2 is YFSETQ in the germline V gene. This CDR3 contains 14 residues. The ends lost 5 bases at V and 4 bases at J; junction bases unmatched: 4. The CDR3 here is CASRDGTGGTEAFF. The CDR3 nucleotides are TGCGCCAGCAGAGATGGGACAGGGGGCACTGAAGCTTTCTTT.

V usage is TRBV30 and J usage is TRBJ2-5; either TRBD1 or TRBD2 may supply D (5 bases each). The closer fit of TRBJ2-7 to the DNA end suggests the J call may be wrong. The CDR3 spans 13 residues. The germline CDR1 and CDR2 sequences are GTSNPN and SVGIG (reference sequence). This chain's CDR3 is CAWGDGVSYEQYF. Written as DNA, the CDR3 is TGTGCCTGGGGGGACGGGGTATCCTACGAGCAGTACTTC.

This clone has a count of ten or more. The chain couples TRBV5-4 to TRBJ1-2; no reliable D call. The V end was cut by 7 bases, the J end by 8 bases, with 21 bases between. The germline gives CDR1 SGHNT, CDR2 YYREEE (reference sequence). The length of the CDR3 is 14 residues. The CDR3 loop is CASPDAALGTGYTF. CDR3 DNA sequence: TGTGCCAGCCCTGACGCCGCATTGGGTACGGGCTACACCTTC.

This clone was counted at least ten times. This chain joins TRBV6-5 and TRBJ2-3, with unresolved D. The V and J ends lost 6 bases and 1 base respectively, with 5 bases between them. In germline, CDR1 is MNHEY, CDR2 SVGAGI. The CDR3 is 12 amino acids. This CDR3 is CASSQGTDTQYF. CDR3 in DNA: TGTGCCAGCAGCCAGGGCACAGATACGCAGTATTTT.

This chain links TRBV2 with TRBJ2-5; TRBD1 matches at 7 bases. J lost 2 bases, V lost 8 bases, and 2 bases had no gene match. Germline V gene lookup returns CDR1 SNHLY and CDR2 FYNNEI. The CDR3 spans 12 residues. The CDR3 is CASGTDQETQYF. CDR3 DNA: TGTGCCAGCGGGACAGATCAAGAGACCCAGTACTTC.